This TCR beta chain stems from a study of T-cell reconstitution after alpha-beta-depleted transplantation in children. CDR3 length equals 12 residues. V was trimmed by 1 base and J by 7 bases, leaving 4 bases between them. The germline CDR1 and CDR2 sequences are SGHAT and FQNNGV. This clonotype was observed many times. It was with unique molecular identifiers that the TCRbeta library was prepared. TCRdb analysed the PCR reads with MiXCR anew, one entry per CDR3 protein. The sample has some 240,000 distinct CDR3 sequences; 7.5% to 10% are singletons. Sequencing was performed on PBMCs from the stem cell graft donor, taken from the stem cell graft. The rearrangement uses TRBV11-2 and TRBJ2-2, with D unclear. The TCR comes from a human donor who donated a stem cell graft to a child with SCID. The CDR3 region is CASSLAIGELFF. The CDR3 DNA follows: TGTGCCAGCAGCTTAGCAATCGGGGAGCTGTTTTTT.